A single T cell receptor beta chain is shown here with its context. Its antigen is still unknown. The TCR beta CDR3 regions underwent amplification using RNA transcripts as the source. First-round RT-PCR with HTBI primers amplified the TCR CDR3 region. Each CDR3 protein gets one entry after TCRdb re-called the multiplex PCR reads with MiXCR. The sample consists of fewer than 350,000 distinct CDR3 sequences, about an eighth of them appearing once. The CDR3 runs to 13 residues. Per the germline V gene, CDR1 is SGHTA and CDR2 is FQGNSA. The data belong to a study of T cells in Graves' hyperthyroidism and ophthalmopathy. Study at large: Once the initial diagnosis was made, peripheral blood was obtained before any treatment. The study's findings and limits: Blood held most thyroid clonotypes expanded above 0.001 frequency.

Newly diagnosed patients aged 18 to 65 had hyperthyroidism of under 2 months' duration. The study based diagnoses on clinical symptoms, serum thyroxine and TRAb, thyroid ultrasound and orbital computed tomography. The gene calls are TRBV7-2 and TRBJ2-2; D may be TRBD1 (5 bases). The last part of the DNA fits TRBJ1-1 better; the J call may be wrong. The receptor was derived from a woman aged 25 to 39 with Graves' hyperthyroidism that later progressed to Graves' ophthalmopathy. Sequencing was performed on blood. The CDR3 sequence: CASSLEGRAGAFF. CDR3 in DNA: TGTGCCAGCAGCTTAGAAGGCAGGGCGGGAGCTTTCTTT.